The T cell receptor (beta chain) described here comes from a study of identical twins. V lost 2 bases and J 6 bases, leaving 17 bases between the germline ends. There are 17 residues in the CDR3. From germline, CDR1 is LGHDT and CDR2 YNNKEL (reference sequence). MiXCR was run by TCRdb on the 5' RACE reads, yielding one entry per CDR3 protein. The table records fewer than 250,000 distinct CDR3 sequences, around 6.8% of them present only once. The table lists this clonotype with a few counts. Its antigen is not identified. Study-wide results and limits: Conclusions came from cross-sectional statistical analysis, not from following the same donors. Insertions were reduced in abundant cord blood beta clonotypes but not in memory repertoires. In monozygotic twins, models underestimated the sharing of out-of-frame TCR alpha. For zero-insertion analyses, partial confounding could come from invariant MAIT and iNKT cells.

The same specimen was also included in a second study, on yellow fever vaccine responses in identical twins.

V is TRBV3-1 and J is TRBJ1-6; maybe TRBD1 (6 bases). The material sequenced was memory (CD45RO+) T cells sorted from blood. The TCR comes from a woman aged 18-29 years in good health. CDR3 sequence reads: CASSQSNRVRGNSPLHF. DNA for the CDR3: TGTGCCAGCAGCCAATCCAACAGGGTCCGGGGTAATTCACCCCTCCACTTT.